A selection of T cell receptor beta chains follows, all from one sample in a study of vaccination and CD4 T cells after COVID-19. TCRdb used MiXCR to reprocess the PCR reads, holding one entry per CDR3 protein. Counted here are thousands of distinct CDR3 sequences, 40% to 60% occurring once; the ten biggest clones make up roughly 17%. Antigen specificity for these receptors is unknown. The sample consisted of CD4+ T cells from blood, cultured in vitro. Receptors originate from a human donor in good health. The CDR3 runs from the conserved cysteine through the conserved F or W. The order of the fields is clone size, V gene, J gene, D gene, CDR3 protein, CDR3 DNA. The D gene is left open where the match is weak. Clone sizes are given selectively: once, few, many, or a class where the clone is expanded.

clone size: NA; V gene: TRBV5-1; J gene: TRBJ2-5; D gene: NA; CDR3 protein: CASSLRPGVSQETQYF; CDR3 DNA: TGCGCCAGCAGCTTGCGTCCGGGAGTGTCGCAAGAGACCCAGTACTTC
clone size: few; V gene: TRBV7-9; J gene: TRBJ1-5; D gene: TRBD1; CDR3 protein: CASSPDRGNQPQHF; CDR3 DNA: TGTGCCAGCAGCCCCGACAGGGGGAACCAGCCCCAGCATTTT
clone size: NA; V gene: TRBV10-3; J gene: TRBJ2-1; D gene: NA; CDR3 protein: CAIMGTGGLYNEQFF; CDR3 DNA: TGTGCCATCATGGGCACCGGAGGCCTATACAATGAGCAGTTCTTC
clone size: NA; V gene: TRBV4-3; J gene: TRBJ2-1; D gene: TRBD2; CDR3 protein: CASSPIAGGHNEQFF; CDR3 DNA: TGCGCCAGCAGCCCCATAGCGGGGGGGCACAATGAGCAGTTCTTC
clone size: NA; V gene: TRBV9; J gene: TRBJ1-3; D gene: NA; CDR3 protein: CASSVDPHPSGNTIYF; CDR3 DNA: TGTGCCAGCAGCGTAGATCCCCATCCCTCAGGAAACACCATATATTTT
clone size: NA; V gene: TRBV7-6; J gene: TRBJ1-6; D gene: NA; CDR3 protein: CASSLVGRNSPLHF; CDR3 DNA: TGTGCCAGCAGCTTAGTGGGCAGGAATTCACCCCTCCACTTT
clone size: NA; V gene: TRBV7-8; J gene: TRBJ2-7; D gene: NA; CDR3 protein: CASSRRGPRLYEQYF; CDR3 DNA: TGTGCCAGCAGTCGGAGGGGCCCTAGGCTCTACGAGCAGTACTTC
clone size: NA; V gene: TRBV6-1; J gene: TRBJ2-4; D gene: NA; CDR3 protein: CASSDRWAKNIQYF; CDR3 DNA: TGTGCCAGCAGTGACAGGTGGGCCAAAAACATTCAGTACTTC
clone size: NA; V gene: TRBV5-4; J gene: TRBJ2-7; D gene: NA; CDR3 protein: CASSNGGRGEQYF; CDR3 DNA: TGTGCCAGCAGCAATGGGGGCCGGGGCGAGCAGTACTTC
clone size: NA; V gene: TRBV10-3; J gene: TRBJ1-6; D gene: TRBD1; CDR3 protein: CAIRGDSSYNSPLHF; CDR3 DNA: TGTGCCATCAGGGGGGACAGCTCCTATAATTCACCCCTCCACTTT
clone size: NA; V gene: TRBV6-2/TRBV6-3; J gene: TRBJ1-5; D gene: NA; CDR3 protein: CASSPGGVQPQHF; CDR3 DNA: TGTGCCAGCAGCCCCGGGGGAGTTCAGCCCCAGCATTTT
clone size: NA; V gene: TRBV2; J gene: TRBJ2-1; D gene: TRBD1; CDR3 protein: CASSEEQGAYNEQFF; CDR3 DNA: TGTGCCAGCAGTGAAGAACAGGGGGCCTACAATGAGCAGTTCTTC
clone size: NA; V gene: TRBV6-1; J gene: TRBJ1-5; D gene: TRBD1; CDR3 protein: CASSESGRGRQGQPQHF; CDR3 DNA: TGTGCCAGCAGTGAATCGGGCAGGGGGCGTCAGGGTCAGCCCCAGCATTTT
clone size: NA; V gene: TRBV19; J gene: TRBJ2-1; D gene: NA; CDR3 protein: CASSIALADEQFF; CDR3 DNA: TGTGCCAGTAGTATAGCCTTAGCCGATGAGCAGTTCTTC
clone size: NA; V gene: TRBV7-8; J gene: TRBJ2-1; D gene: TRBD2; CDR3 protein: CASSLGSGRAFDEQFF; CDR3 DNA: TGTGCCAGCAGCTTAGGTAGCGGGAGGGCCTTCGATGAGCAGTTCTTC
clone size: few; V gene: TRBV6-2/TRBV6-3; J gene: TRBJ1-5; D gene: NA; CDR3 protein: CASSEIPGKVTQPQHF; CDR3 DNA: TGTGCCAGCAGTGAGATTCCGGGCAAGGTGACTCAGCCCCAGCATTTT
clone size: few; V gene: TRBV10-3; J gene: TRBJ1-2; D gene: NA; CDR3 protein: CAIKGTTTRSLAGYTF; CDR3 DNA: TGTGCCATCAAGGGGACAACTACAAGGAGCCTTGCCGGCTACACCTTC
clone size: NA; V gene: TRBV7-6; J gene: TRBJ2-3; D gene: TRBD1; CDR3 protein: CASSQGGSTDTQYF; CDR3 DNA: TGTGCCAGCAGCCAAGGGGGCAGCACAGATACGCAGTATTTT
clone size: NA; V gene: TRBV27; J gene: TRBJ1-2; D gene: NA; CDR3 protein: CASSLTPLYGYTF; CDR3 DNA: TGTGCCAGCAGTTTAACCCCACTTTATGGCTACACCTTC
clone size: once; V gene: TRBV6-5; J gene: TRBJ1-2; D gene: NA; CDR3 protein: CASSYSTQQGNYGYTF; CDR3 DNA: TGTGCCAGCAGTTACTCAACCCAACAGGGCAACTATGGCTACACCTTC
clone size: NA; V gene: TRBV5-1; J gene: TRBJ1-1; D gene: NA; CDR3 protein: CASSLDWRVAFF; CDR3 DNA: TGCGCCAGCAGCTTGGATTGGAGGGTGGCTTTCTTT
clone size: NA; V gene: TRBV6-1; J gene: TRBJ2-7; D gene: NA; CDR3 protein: CASSQTRRRGGYEQYF; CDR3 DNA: TGTGCCAGCAGTCAAACTAGGAGGCGTGGAGGTTACGAGCAGTACTTC